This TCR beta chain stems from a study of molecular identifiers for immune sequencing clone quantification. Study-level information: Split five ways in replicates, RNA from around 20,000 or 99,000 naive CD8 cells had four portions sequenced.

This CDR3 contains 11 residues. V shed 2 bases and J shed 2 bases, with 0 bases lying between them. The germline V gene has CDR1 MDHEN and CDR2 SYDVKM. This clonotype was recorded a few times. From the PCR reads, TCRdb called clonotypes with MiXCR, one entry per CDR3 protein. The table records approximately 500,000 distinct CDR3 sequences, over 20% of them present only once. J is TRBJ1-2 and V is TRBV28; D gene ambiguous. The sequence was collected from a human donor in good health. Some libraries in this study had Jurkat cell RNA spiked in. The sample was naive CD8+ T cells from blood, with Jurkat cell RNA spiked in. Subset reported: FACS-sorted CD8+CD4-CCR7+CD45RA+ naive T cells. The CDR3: CASSLNYGYTF. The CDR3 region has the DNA TGTGCCAGCAGTTTAAACTATGGCTACACCTTC.